These 19 T cell receptor beta chains share one sample of origin, sequenced in a study of identical twins. One entry per CDR3 protein results from TCRdb running MiXCR on the 5' RACE reads. This table has 250,000 to 350,000 distinct CDR3 sequences, roughly 10% appearing once. The same sample was also studied in work on yellow fever vaccine responses in identical twins.

The sample consisted of CD8+ T cells sorted from blood. All receptors derive from a woman in her late teens or twenties in good health.

This clonotype was counted a few times. The chain is built from TRBV14 and TRBJ2-2; perhaps TRBD2 as D (6 bases). The CDR3 sequence is 15 residues long. Germline V gene data show CDR1 as SGHDN and CDR2 as FVKESK. With 2 bases removed from V and 5 bases from J, the gap between germline ends came to 12 bases. The CDR3 loop is CASSQNLLATGELFF. For the CDR3, the DNA is TGTGCCAGCAGCCAAAACCTACTAGCTACCGGGGAGCTGTTTTTT. The full variable domain, in which reference TRBV14 and TRBJ2-2 provide the parts outside the CDR3, is EAGVTQFPSHSVIEKGQTVTLRCDPISGHDNLYWYRRVMGKEIKFLLHFVKESKQDESGMPNNRFLAERTGGTYSTLKVQPAELEDSGVYFCASSQNLLATGELFFGEGSRLTVL.

This clonotype was counted many times. V usage is TRBV29-1 and J usage is TRBJ1-5; D is unresolved. In germline, CDR1 is SQVTM, CDR2 ANQGSEA. The CDR3 spans 14 residues. V was trimmed by 7 bases and J by 0 bases, leaving 13 bases between them. Written as DNA, the CDR3 is TGCAGCGCCCTACCCCAGGATAGCAATCAGCCCCAGCATTTT. It is translated as CSALPQDSNQPQHF.

V and J are TRBV5-1 and TRBJ2-2, with D perhaps given as TRBD1 or TRBD2 (5 bases each). The germline V and J ends were trimmed by 4 bases and 0 bases, with 13 bases remaining between them. Germline loops: CDR1 SGHRS, CDR2 YFSETQ. The CDR3 covers 16 residues. This CDR3 is CASSDGAPANTGELFF. The CDR3, as DNA: TGCGCCAGCAGCGACGGGGCCCCAGCGAACACCGGGGAGCTGTTTTTT.

The V call is TRBV19, the J call TRBJ1-1; weak D call: TRBD1 (5 bases). Germline assignment: CDR1 LNHDA and CDR2 SQIVND (reference sequence). V gave up 4 bases and J gave up 6 bases, with 21 bases separating them. The CDR3 loop spans 16 amino acids. The CDR3 is CASSNTRTNRNAEAFF. Written as DNA, the CDR3 is TGTGCCAGTAGTAACACCCGGACAAACAGAAACGCTGAAGCTTTCTTT.

This clonotype was seen many times. The rearrangement uses TRBV7-6 and TRBJ1-1; TRBD1 is a possible D gene (5 bases). The CDR3 has 14 amino acids. Germline loops: CDR1 SGHVS, CDR2 FNYEAQ. Trimming shortened V by 5 bases and J by 1 base, and 11 bases separated the two germline ends. This chain's CDR3 is CASSPLGANTEAFF. The CDR3 DNA is TGTGCCAGCAGCCCCCTCGGGGCGAACACTGAAGCTTTCTTT.

This clonotype was observed a few times. This chain links TRBV6-2 or TRBV6-3 with TRBJ2-7, with D perhaps TRBD1 or TRBD2 (8 bases each). CDR3 length: 22 amino acids. Germline CDR1 MNHEY, CDR2 SVGEGT. Trimming shortened V by 0 bases and J by 4 bases, and 34 bases separated the two germline ends. CDR3 amino acids: CASSYSPGQETHPGLERYEQYF. The CDR3 coding sequence is TGTGCCAGCAGTTACTCACCGGGACAGGAGACCCACCCGGGACTAGAGCGGTACGAGCAGTACTTC.

V and J are TRBV5-4 and TRBJ1-1, with 7 bases fitting TRBD1. Looked up from germline, CDR1 is SGHNT and CDR2 is YYREEE (reference sequence). The V gene end was trimmed by 3 bases and the J gene end by 2 bases; junction bases not matched to a gene: 7. CDR3 length: 15 residues. The CDR3 sequence is CASSSPDRINTEAFF. CDR3 bases: TGTGCCAGCAGCTCCCCGGACAGGATAAACACTGAAGCTTTCTTT. The full variable domain, completed using reference TRBV5-4 and TRBJ1-1, is ETGVTQSPTHLIKTRGQQVTLRCSSQSGHNTVSWYQQALGQGPQFIFQYYREEENGRGNFPPRFSGLQFPNYSSELNVNALELDDSALYLCASSSPDRINTEAFFGQGTRLTVV.

The table lists this clonotype with many counts. V is TRBV29-1 and J is TRBJ2-7; D may correspond to TRBD1 or TRBD2 (5 bases each). The CDR3 has 14 amino acids. From germline, CDR1 is SQVTM and CDR2 ANQGSEA. The V end lost 3 bases, the J end lost 2 bases, and 14 bases lay between the germline ends. CDR3: CSVEGTRNPYEQYF. The CDR3 DNA follows: TGCAGCGTTGAGGGGACGCGAAACCCCTACGAGCAGTACTTC.

The V call is TRBV27, the J call TRBJ2-5, with D perhaps TRBD1 (6 bases). The CDR3 is made up of 13 amino acids. Per the germline V gene, CDR1 is MNHEY and CDR2 is SMNVEV (reference sequence). V dropped 9 bases and J dropped 1 base, with 12 bases sitting between them. The CDR3 region is CASKTGIQETQYF. In DNA form, the CDR3 reads TGTGCCAGTAAAACAGGGATCCAAGAGACCCAGTACTTC.

This clonotype has more than one count but fewer than ten. This sequence joins TRBV12-3 or TRBV12-4 and TRBJ2-1; a possible D gene is TRBD2 (7 bases). The V and J ends lost 6 bases and 2 bases respectively, with 11 bases between them. This CDR3 is 14 amino acids long. This CDR3 reads CASRGGGPYNEQFF. The CDR3 nucleotides are TGTGCCAGCAGGGGCGGGGGCCCCTACAATGAGCAGTTCTTC.

This clonotype was picked up a small number of times. The V and J genes are TRBV7-2 and TRBJ2-7; D is perhaps TRBD2 (6 bases). V dropped 4 bases and J dropped 7 bases, with 17 bases sitting between them. The germline V gene has CDR1 SGHTA and CDR2 FQGNSA. The CDR3 has 14 amino acids. CDR3 protein: CASSSGPPAGEQYF. CDR3 DNA sequence: TGTGCCAGCAGCTCGGGCCCTCCCGCGGGGGAGCAGTACTTC.

This clonotype has ten or more counts. V and J are TRBV5-1 and TRBJ2-7; D unclear. The V end was cut by 0 bases, the J end by 0 bases, with 7 bases between. The CDR3 runs 14 residues. The germline CDR1 and CDR2 sequences are SGHRS and YFSETQ. The CDR3 sequence: CASSLEIASYEQYF. For the CDR3, the DNA is TGCGCCAGCAGCTTGGAAATCGCCTCCTACGAGCAGTACTTC.

This clonotype showed up many times. V is TRBV27 and J is TRBJ2-2, with 7 bases matching TRBD2. V was clipped by 3 bases and J by 5 bases; unmatched bases: 9. This CDR3 spans 16 amino acids. CDR1 is MNHEY, CDR2 SMNVEV, per germline (reference sequence). The CDR3 coding sequence is TGTGCCAGCAGTTTGGGGATCGGGAGGCGGACCGGGGAGCTGTTTTTT. This sequence encodes CASSLGIGRRTGELFF.

The CDR3 region is CSVEATSSSYEQYF. The CDR3 nucleotides are TGCAGCGTTGAAGCGACAAGTAGCTCCTACGAGCAGTACTTC. The rearrangement links TRBV29-1 to TRBJ2-7, with D hard to call. Germline V gene data show CDR1 as SQVTM and CDR2 as ANQGSEA. V was trimmed by 1 base and J by 0 bases, leaving 10 bases between them. The CDR3 has 14 amino acids.

This clonotype was seen a handful of times. The gene calls are TRBV30 and TRBJ2-7, with a tentative D call TRBD2 (6 bases). Trimming left V 4 bases short and J 2 bases short, with 15 bases between. This CDR3 region has 14 residues. Looked up from germline, CDR1 is GTSNPN and CDR2 is SVGIG (reference sequence). Here the CDR3 DNA reads TGTGCCTGGACTTTGCCGGGGAGGCCCTACGAGCAGTACTTC. Translated, it gives CAWTLPGRPYEQYF.

This clonotype was seen more than once but under ten times. For the CDR3, the DNA is TGTGCCAGCAGCTTAGGCCTTGGACTAGCGTTAGGCGAGCAGTACTTC. It codes for CASSLGLGLALGEQYF. This sequence joins TRBV13 and TRBJ2-7, with 9 bases lining up with TRBD2. Germline-derived CDR1 and CDR2 are PRHDT and FYEKMQ (reference sequence). This CDR3 contains 16 residues. Trimming cost V 0 bases and J 6 bases; bases outside gene matches: 9.

The sample holds a few counts of this clonotype. The chain carries TRBV14 and TRBJ2-7; possibly TRBD1 for D (6 bases). Between the trimmed V and J ends, which lost 6 bases and 3 bases, there was a span of 9 bases. The CDR3 has 12 residues. CDR1 SGHDN and CDR2 FVKESK come from the germline V gene. The CDR3 spells CASSRDIYEQYF. CDR3 nucleotides: TGTGCCAGCAGTCGGGACATCTACGAGCAGTACTTC.

At least ten counts were recorded for this clonotype. This chain joins TRBV7-8 and TRBJ2-2; 12 bases agree with TRBD2. Trimming cost V 5 bases and J 1 base; bases outside gene matches: 5. The germline V gene has CDR1 SGHVS and CDR2 FQNEAQ. The CDR3 is 17 residues long. As DNA, the CDR3 is TGTGCCAGCAGCCAACAACTAGCGGGGGGGAACACCGGGGAGCTGTTTTTT. It encodes CASSQQLAGGNTGELFF.

This clonotype was recorded at least ten times. The chain links TRBV20-1 to TRBJ2-1, with unresolved D. The CDR3 has 15 amino acids. Germline-derived CDR1 and CDR2 are DFQATT and SNEGSKA (reference sequence). V was pared by 6 bases and J by 6 bases, with 21 bases between. The DNA for the CDR3 is TGCAGTGCCGTAGATGGGGATTCTAAAGGCAATGAGCAGTTCTTC. Its protein is CSAVDGDSKGNEQFF.